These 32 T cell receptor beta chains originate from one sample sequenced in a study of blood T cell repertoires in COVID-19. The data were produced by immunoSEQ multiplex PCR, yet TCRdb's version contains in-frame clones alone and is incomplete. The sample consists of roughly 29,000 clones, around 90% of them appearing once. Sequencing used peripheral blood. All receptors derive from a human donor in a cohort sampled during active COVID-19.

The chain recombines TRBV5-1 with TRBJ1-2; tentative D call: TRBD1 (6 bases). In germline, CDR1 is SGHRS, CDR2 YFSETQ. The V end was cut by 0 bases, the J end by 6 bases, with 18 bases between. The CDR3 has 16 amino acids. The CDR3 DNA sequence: TGCGCCAGCAGCTTGGGGCAGGGGTTCGTTATGAATGGCTACACCTTC. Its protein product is CASSLGQGFVMNGYTF.

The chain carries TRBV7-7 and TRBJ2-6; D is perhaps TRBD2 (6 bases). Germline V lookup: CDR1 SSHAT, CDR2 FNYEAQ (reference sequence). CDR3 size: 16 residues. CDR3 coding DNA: TGTGCTATAGGAGGGCTTAGCAACTCTGGGGCCAACGTCCTGACTTTC. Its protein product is CAIGGLSNSGANVLTF.

CDR3 amino acids: CASSPRTGGRSNYGYTF. CDR3 in DNA: TGTGCCAGCAGTCCACGGACAGGGGGCCGCTCTAACTATGGCTACACCTTC. The chain combines TRBV27 with TRBJ1-2, with TRBD1 matching 11 bases. V lost 5 bases, J lost 0 bases, and 8 bases stayed unmatched. There are 17 residues in the CDR3. CDR1 and CDR2 (germline): MNHEY, SMNVEV (reference sequence).

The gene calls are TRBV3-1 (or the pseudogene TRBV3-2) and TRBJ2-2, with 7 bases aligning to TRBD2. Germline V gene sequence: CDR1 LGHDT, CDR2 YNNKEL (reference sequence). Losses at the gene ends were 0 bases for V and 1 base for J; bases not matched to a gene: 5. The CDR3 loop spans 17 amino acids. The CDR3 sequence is CASSQESPGGNTGELFF. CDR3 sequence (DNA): TGTGCCAGCAGCCAAGAATCCCCGGGAGGGAACACCGGGGAGCTGTTTTTT.

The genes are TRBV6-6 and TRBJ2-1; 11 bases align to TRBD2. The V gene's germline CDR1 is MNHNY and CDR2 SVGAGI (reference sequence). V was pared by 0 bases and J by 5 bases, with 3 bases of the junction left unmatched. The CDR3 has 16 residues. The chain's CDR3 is CASSYSPGLADNEQFF. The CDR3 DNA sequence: TGTGCCAGCAGTTACTCCCCGGGACTAGCGGACAATGAGCAGTTCTTC.

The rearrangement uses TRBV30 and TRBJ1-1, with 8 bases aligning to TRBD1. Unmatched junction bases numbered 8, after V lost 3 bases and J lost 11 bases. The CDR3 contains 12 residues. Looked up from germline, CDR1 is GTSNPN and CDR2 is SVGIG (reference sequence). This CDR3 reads CAWSTTTGVAFF. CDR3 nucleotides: TGTGCCTGGAGCACCACGACAGGGGTGGCTTTCTTT.

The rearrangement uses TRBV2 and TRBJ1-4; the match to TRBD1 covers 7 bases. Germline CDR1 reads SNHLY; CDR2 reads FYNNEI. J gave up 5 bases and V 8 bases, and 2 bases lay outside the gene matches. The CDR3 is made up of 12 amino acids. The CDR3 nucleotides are TGTGCCAGCGGGACAGAAAATGAAAAACTGTTTTTT. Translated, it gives CASGTENEKLFF.

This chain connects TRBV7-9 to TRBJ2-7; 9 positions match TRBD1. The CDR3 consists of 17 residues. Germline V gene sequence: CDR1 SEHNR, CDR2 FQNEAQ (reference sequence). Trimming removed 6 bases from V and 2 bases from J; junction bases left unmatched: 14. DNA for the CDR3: TGTGCCAGCAGTACTACCAATACCGGGACAGGGACCTACGAGCAGTACTTC. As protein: CASSTTNTGTGTYEQYF. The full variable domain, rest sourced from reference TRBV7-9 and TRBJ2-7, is DTGVSQNPRHKITKRGQNVTFRCDPISEHNRLYWYRQTLGQGPEFLTYFQNEAQLEKSRLLSDRFSAERPKGSFSTLEIQRTEQGDSAMYLCASSTTNTGTGTYEQYFGPGTRLTVT.

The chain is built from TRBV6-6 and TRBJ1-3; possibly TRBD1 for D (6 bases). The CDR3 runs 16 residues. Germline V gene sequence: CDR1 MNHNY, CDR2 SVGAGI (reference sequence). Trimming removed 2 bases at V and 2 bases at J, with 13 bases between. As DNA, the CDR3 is TGTGCCAGCAGTTACGAGGGGGTAGACGCTGGAAACACCATATATTTT. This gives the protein CASSYEGVDAGNTIYF.

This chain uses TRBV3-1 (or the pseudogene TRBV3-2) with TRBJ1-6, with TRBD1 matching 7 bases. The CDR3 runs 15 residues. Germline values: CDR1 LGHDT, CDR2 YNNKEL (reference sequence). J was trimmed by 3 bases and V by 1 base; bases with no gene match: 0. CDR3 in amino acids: CASSQGQGYNSPLHF. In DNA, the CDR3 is TGTGCCAGCAGCCAAGGACAGGGCTATAATTCACCCCTCCACTTT.

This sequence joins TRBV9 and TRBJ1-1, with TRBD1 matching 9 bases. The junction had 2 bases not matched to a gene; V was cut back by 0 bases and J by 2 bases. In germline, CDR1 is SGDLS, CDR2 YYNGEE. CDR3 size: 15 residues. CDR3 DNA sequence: TGTGCCAGCAGCGTAGCGGGACAGGGAAACACTGAAGCTTTCTTT. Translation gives CASSVAGQGNTEAFF.

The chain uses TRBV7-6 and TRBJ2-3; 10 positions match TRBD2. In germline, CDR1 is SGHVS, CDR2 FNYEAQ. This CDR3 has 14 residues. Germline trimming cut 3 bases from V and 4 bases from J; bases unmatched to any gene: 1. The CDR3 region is CASSLGTSADTQYF. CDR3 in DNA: TGTGCCAGCAGCTTGGGGACTAGCGCAGATACGCAGTATTTT.

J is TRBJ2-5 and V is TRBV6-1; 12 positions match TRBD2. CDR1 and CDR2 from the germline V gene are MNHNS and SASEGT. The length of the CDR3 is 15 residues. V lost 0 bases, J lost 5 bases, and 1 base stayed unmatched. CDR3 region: CASSEAGLAGETQYF. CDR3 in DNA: TGTGCCAGCAGTGAAGCAGGACTAGCGGGGGAGACCCAGTACTTC.

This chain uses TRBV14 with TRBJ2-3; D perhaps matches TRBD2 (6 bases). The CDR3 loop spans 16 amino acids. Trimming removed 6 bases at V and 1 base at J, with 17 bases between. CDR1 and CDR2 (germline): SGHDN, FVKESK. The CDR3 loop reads CASRPSAGLRTDTQYF. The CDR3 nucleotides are TGTGCCAGCAGACCTTCTGCGGGGCTGCGCACAGATACGCAGTATTTT. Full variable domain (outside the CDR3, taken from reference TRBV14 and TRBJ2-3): EAGVTQFPSHSVIEKGQTVTLRCDPISGHDNLYWYRRVMGKEIKFLLHFVKESKQDESGMPNNRFLAERTGGTYSTLKVQPAELEDSGVYFCASRPSAGLRTDTQYFGPGTRLTVL.

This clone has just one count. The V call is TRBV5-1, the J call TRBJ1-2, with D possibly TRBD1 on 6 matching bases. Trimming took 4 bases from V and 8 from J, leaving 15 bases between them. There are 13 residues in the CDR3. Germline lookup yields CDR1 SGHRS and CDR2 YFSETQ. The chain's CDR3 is CASSGLTGSGYTF. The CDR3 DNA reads TGCGCCAGCAGCGGACTTACAGGGTCAGGCTACACCTTC.

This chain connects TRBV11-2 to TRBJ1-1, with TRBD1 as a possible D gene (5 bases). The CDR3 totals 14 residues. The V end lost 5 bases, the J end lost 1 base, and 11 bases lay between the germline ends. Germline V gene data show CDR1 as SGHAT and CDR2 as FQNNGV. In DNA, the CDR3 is TGTGCCAGCAGCCCCAGGGACTCGAACACTGAAGCTTTCTTT. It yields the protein CASSPRDSNTEAFF. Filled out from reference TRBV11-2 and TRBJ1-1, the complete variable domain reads EAGVAQSPRYKIIEKRQSVAFWCNPISGHATLYWYQQILGQGPKLLIQFQNNGVVDDSQLPKDRFSAERLKGVDSTLKIQPAKLEDSAVYLCASSPRDSNTEAFFGQGTRLTVV.

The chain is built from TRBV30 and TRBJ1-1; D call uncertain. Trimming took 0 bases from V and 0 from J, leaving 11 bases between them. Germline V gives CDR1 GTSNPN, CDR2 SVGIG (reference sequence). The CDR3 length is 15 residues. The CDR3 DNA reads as TGTGCCTGGAGTGTACTTGGGAGAATGAACACTGAAGCTTTCTTT. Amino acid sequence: CAWSVLGRMNTEAFF.

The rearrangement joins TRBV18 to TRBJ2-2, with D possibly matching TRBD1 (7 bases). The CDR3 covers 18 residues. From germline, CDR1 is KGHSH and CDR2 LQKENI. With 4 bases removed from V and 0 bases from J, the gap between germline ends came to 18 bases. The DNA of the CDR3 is TGTGCCAGCTCACGCGGAGGGACAGCCAGAACGAACACCGGGGAGCTGTTTTTT. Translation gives CASSRGGTARTNTGELFF.

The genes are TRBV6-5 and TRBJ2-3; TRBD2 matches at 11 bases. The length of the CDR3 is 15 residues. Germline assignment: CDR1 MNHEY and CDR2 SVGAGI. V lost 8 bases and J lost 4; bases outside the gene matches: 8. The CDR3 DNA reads TGTGCCAGCGCTTTAGCGGGGGGGCAGGCAGATACGCAGTATTTT. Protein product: CASALAGGQADTQYF.

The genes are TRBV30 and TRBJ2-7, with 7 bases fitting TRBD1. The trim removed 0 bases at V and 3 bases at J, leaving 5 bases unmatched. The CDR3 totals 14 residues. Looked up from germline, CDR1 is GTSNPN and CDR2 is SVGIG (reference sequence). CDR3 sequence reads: CAWSVNRGSYEQYF. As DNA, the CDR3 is TGTGCCTGGAGTGTCAACAGGGGAAGCTACGAGCAGTACTTC.

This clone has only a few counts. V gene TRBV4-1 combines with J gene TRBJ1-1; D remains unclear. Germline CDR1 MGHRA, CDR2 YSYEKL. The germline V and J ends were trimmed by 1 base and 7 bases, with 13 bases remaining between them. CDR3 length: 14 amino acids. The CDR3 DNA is TGCGCCAGCAGCCAAGTTCGGACTGAGGATGAAGCTTTCTTT. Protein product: CASSQVRTEDEAFF.

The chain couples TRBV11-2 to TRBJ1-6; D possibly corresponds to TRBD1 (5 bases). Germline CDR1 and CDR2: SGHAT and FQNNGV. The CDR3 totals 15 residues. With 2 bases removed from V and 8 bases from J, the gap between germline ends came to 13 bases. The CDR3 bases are TGTGCCAGCAGCTTACAGGGCTTCGGGCATTCACCCCTCCACTTT. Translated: CASSLQGFGHSPLHF. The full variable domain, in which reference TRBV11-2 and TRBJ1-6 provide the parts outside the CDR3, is EAGVAQSPRYKIIEKRQSVAFWCNPISGHATLYWYQQILGQGPKLLIQFQNNGVVDDSQLPKDRFSAERLKGVDSTLKIQPAKLEDSAVYLCASSLQGFGHSPLHFGNGTRLTVT.

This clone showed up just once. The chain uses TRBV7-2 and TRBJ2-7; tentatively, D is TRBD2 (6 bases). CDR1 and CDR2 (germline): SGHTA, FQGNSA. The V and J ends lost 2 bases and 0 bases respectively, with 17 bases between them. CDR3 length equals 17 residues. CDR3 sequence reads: CASSLSRSGLSSYEQYF. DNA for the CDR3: TGTGCCAGCAGCTTATCCCGAAGCGGGTTGAGCTCCTACGAGCAGTACTTC.

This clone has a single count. Here the CDR3 DNA reads TGTGCCAGCAGCCTCTTAGGACTAGCGGACACCTACGAGCAGTACTTC. Encoded protein: CASSLLGLADTYEQYF. The genes are TRBV3-1 (or the pseudogene TRBV3-2) and TRBJ2-7; 10 nucleotides agree with TRBD2. Looked up from germline, CDR1 is LGHDT and CDR2 is YNNKEL (reference sequence). The junction had 8 bases not matched to a gene; V was cut back by 4 bases and J by 2 bases. The CDR3 runs to 16 residues.

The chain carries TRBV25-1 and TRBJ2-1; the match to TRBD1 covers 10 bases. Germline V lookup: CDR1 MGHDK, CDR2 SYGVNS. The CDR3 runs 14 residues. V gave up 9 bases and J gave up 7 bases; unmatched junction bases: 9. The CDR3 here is CASSRDRGLNEQFF. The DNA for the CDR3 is TGTGCCAGTAGTCGGGACAGGGGACTGAATGAGCAGTTCTTC.

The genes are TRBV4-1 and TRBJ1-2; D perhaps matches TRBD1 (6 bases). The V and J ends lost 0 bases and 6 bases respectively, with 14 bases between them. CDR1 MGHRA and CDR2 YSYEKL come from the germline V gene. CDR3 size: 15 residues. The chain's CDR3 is CASSQDLEQGNGYTF. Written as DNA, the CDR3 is TGCGCCAGCAGCCAAGATTTGGAACAGGGCAATGGCTACACCTTC.

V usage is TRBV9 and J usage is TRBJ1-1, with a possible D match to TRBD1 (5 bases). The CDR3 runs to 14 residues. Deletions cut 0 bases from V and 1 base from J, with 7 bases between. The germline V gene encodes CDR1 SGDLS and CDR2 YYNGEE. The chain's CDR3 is CASSVVGGNTEAFF. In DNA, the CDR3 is TGTGCCAGCAGCGTAGTGGGGGGGAACACTGAAGCTTTCTTT. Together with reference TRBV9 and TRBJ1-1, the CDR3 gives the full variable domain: DSGVTQTPKHLITATGQRVTLRCSPRSGDLSVYWYQQSLDQGLQFLIQYYNGEERAKGNILERFSAQQFPDLHSELNLSSLELGDSALYFCASSVVGGNTEAFFGQGTRLTVV.

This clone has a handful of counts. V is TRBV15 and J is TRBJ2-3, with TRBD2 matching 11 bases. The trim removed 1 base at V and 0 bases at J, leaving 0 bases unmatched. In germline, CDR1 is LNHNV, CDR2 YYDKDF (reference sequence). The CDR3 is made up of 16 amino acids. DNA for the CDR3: TGTGCCACCAGCAGAGGGACTAGCGGGAGCACAGATACGCAGTATTTT. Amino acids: CATSRGTSGSTDTQYF.

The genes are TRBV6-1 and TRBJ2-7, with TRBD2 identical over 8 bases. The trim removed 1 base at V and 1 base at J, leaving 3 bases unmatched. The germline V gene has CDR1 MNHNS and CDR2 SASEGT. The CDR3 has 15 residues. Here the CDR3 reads CASSEGSGGSYEQYF. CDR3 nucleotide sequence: TGTGCCAGCAGTGAAGGGAGCGGGGGTTCCTACGAGCAGTACTTC.

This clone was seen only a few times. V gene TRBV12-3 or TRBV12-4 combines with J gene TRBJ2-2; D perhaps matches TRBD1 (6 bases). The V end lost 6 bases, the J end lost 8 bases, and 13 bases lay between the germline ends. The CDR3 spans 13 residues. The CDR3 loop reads CASRQTGMGELFF. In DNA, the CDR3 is TGTGCCAGCAGACAAACAGGGATGGGGGAGCTGTTTTTT.

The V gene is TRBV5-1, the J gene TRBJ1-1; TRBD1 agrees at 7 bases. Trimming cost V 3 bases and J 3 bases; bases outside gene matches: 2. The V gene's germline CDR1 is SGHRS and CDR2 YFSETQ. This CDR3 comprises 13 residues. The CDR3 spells CASSSQGDTEAFF. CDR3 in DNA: TGCGCCAGCAGCTCCCAGGGGGACACTGAAGCTTTCTTT. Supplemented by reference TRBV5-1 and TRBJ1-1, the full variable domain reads KAGVTQTPRYLIKTRGQQVTLSCSPISGHRSVSWYQQTPGQGLQFLFEYFSETQRNKGNFPGRFSGRQFSNSRSEMNVSTLELGDSALYLCASSSQGDTEAFFGQGTRLTVV.

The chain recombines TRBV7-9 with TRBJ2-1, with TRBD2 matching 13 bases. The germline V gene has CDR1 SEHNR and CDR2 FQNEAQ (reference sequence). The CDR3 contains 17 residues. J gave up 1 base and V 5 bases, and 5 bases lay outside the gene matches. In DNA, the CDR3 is TGTGCCAGCAGCCGGACTAGCGGGAGTGGTTCCTACAATGAGCAGTTCTTC. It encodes CASSRTSGSGSYNEQFF.